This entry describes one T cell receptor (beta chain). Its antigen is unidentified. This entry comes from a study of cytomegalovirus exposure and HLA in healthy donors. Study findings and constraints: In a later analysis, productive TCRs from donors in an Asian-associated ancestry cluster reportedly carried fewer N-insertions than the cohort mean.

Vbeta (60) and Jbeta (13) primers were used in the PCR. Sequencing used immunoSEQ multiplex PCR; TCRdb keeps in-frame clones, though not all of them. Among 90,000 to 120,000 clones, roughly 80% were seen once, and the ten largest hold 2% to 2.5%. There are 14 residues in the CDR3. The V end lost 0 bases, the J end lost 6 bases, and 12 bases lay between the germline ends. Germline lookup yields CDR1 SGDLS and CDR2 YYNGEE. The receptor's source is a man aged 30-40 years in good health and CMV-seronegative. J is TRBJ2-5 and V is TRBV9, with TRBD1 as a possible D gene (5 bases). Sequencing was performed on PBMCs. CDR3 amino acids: CASSVGGAEKTQYF. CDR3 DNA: TGTGCCAGCAGCGTAGGTGGGGCCGAGAAGACCCAGTACTTC.